This T cell receptor beta chain was sequenced for a study of post-analysis software for immune sequencing data. Study background: There were relapsing-remitting, secondary progressive and progressive-relapsing multiple sclerosis among the disease courses included.

Points from the study as a whole: Compared against controls, patients with multiple sclerosis displayed significantly lower normalized Chao1 diversity. Compared with controls, patients had more of five TRBV segments, including TRBV5-6, TRBV5-1 and TRBV20-1. Those samples that were prepared in the same batch co-clustered strongly by F measure.

The CDR3 length is 13 residues. From germline, CDR1 is SNHLY and CDR2 FYNNEI. The authors incorporated unique molecular identifiers into the TCR beta cDNA libraries. The authors obtained 500,000 or so cDNA molecules from around 1 to 9.1 million T cells. Via MiXCR, TCRdb re-called the PCR reads, giving one row per CDR3 protein. The table includes 650,000 to 900,000 distinct CDR3 sequences, around 46% detected once. Remarks on this clonotype: The antigen remains unidentified.

The sample comprised blood. The chain couples TRBV2 to TRBJ2-7, with unresolved D. With the DNA end fitting TRBJ2-5 better, the J assignment may be wrong. The TCR comes from a girl aged 10-17 years with multiple sclerosis. The CDR3 protein is CAASVSLRETQYF. CDR3 nucleotide sequence: TGTGCCGCGAGCGTTTCACTGCGGGAGACCCAGTACTTC.